The 12 T cell receptor beta chains below come from one sample, sequenced in a study of early T cells in non-severe SARS-CoV-2 infection. Using its own MiXCR run on the 5' RACE reads, TCRdb lists one record per CDR3 protein. Of tens of thousands of distinct CDR3 sequences in the sample, about 12% were seen once. The sequencing input was whole blood. Every receptor here comes from an adult who was a healthcare worker with PCR-confirmed SARS-CoV-2 infection or an uninfected control (not recorded which).

V usage is TRBV12-5 and J usage is TRBJ1-4; tentatively, D is TRBD1 (5 bases). The CDR3 runs 13 residues. V was cut by 1 base and J by 5 bases, with 5 bases left in between. Germline V gives CDR1 LGHNT, CDR2 FRNRAP. In DNA, the CDR3 is TGTGCTAGTGGTTTGGACAGGAATGAAAAACTGTTTTTT. It translates to CASGLDRNEKLFF.

This chain uses TRBV20-1 with TRBJ2-1; D is ambiguous. The germline gives CDR1 DFQATT, CDR2 SNEGSKA (reference sequence). V gave up 4 bases and J gave up 8 bases, with 15 bases separating them. This CDR3 region has 13 residues. The CDR3 region is CSANLPRVDEQFF. The DNA for the CDR3 is TGCAGTGCTAACCTTCCACGGGTAGATGAGCAGTTCTTC.

The J gene is TRBJ2-1, the V gene TRBV11-2, with D possibly matching TRBD2 (5 bases). The CDR3 extends over 14 amino acids. Germline values: CDR1 SGHAT, CDR2 FQNNGV. V was shortened by 2 bases and J by 6 bases, with 11 bases between the two germline ends. The CDR3 nucleotides are TGTGCCAGCAGCTTATTAACTAGGTTCAATGAGCAGTTCTTC. Protein: CASSLLTRFNEQFF.

This clonotype was seen a handful of times. The genes are TRBV9 and TRBJ2-1; 9 bases are a match to TRBD1. V trimming: 3 bases; J trimming: 6 bases; junction bases outside the gene matches: 7. Germline lookup yields CDR1 SGDLS and CDR2 YYNGEE. The CDR3 consists of 15 residues. The CDR3 coding sequence is TGTGCCAGCAGCGCCGGACAGGGGAGGGTCAATGAGCAGTTCTTC. Its protein product is CASSAGQGRVNEQFF.

This clonotype was found many times. This sequence joins TRBV6-5 and TRBJ2-3; the match to TRBD2 covers 9 bases. The germline gives CDR1 MNHEY, CDR2 SVGAGI. The V segment lost 0 bases and the J segment 2 bases; nucleotides outside the gene matches: 6. This CDR3 has 17 residues. The CDR3 reads CASSYSTSGFFTDTQYF. DNA of the CDR3: TGTGCCAGCAGTTACTCGACTAGCGGCTTCTTCACAGATACGCAGTATTTT.

As concerns this clonotype: An end of the junction does not agree with germline; a read error may underlie this. The CDR3 DNA follows: TGCGCCGGCAGCCAAGGACTAGCGAATGTGCAGTACTTC. It encodes CAGSQGLANVQYF. This rearrangement joins TRBV4-1 to TRBJ2-7; 9 bases are shared with TRBD2. This CDR3 is built from 13 residues. Looked up from germline, CDR1 is MGHRA and CDR2 is YSYEKL.

This clonotype was seen a handful of times. This chain links TRBV6-2 or TRBV6-3 with TRBJ2-7; D gene unclear. The V end lost 6 bases, the J end lost 3 bases, and 12 bases lay between the germline ends. From germline, CDR1 is MNHEY and CDR2 SVGEGT. This CDR3 has 13 residues. CDR3 residues: CASRMDGDYEQYF. Here the CDR3 DNA reads TGTGCCAGCAGGATGGACGGTGACTACGAGCAGTACTTC.

The chain has TRBV28 and TRBJ2-7; weak D call: TRBD2 (6 bases). Trimming removed 6 bases from V and 3 bases from J, with 15 bases in between. This CDR3 is 14 amino acids long. The germline CDR1 and CDR2 sequences are MDHEN and SYDVKM. DNA for the CDR3: TGTGCCAGCAGCCCCTCGGGACTTGGCTACGAGCAGTACTTC. Its translation: CASSPSGLGYEQYF.

This clonotype was observed at least ten times. This chain connects TRBV4-3 to TRBJ2-1, with 10 positions matching TRBD2. Per germline, CDR1 LGHNA and CDR2 YSLEER. V lost 0 bases to trimming and J lost 10 bases; unmatched junction nucleotides: 9. This CDR3 contains 16 residues. The CDR3 DNA sequence: TGCGCCAGCAGCCAAGATGAGGGGGTAGCGGGAGGCGAGCAGTTCTTC. It specifies CASSQDEGVAGGEQFF.

The rearrangement joins TRBV7-9 to TRBJ2-1, with 11 bases matching TRBD1. The V gene's germline CDR1 is SEHNR and CDR2 FQNEAQ (reference sequence). The trim removed 3 bases at V and 8 bases at J, leaving 9 bases unmatched. The CDR3 has 16 amino acids. The CDR3 DNA reads as TGTGCCAGCAGCTTTGGAAGGGACAGGGGGGAATATGAGCAGTTCTTC. It is translated as CASSFGRDRGEYEQFF.

This chain uses TRBV11-2 with TRBJ2-3; D might be TRBD2 (5 bases). CDR1 SGHAT and CDR2 FQNNGV come from the germline V gene. The CDR3 is made up of 17 amino acids. Deletions cut 2 bases from V and 1 base from J, with 16 bases between. The CDR3 coding sequence is TGTGCCAGCAGCTTACGGTTGCTGGTCGGGGGCACAGATACGCAGTATTTT. This sequence encodes CASSLRLLVGGTDTQYF.

V is TRBV11-2 and J is TRBJ2-7; no reliable D call. Trimming pared 1 base from V and 6 bases from J, leaving 16 bases between. The CDR3 has 15 residues. From germline, CDR1 is SGHAT and CDR2 FQNNGV. The CDR3 nucleotides read TGTGCCAGCAGCTTAGGCCCCCATGGGCTTTCCGAGCAGTACTTC. Encoded protein: CASSLGPHGLSEQYF.